This TCR beta chain was sequenced in a study of graft-versus-host responses after intestinal transplantation. The study, taken as a whole, reports: High graft-versus-host to host-versus-graft clonal ratios were found in allografts of patients who had graft-donor T cell macrochimerism. GvH clones appeared in recipient marrow, some first in ileum or blood.

With respect to this clone: Its target is unknown.

Trimming took off 6 bases at V and 0 bases at J, with 6 bases between the two ends. This CDR3 has 14 residues. Germline CDR1 reads MNHEY; CDR2 reads SMNVEV (reference sequence). Here immunoSEQ multiplex PCR was the method, and the copy in TCRdb shows in-frame clones only, minus some. In the table there are approximately 99,000 clones, about nine tenths of which are singletons. This TCR derives from a human donor who was the organ donor for an intestinal transplant. The chain employs TRBV27 and TRBJ2-6; a possible D gene is TRBD1 (6 bases). Here the sequenced sample was unstimulated CD4+ T cells sorted from spleen or lymph node cells, taken before transplant. CDR3 protein: CASRGGSGANVLTF. The CDR3 DNA sequence: TGTGCCAGCAGAGGGGGCTCTGGGGCCAACGTCCTGACTTTC.